This record looks at one T cell receptor (beta chain) sequence and its context. What it binds is unknown. These data originate in a study of vaccination and CD4 T cells after COVID-19. Study-level background: Cultures that served as controls received a CEFX pool, an HIV-1 Nef pool, or no peptide.

Sequencing of cultured CD4+ T cell DNA used the Oncomine TCR Beta short-read assay. TCRdb re-called the PCR reads with MiXCR, one entry per CDR3 protein. The sample lists approximately 16,000 distinct CDR3 sequences, 53% occurring once. Stated treatment: 10-day PBMC culture with coronavirus spike peptide pools or control peptides (ViraFEST assay). Once peptide pools had expanded antigen-specific T cells, ViraFEST sequenced TCRs. Whole-study results and caveats: Only after vaccination were a median roughly 90% of convalescents' reactive clones seen.

This clonotype was sampled from a human donor who had recovered from COVID-19. The source material was CD4+ T cells from blood, cultured in vitro, sampled before SARS-CoV-2 vaccination.

As DNA, the CDR3 is TGCAGTGCTAGAGAAGTTGGCGGGCAAAGGATTATTAACACTGAAGCTTTCTTT. This translates into CSAREVGGQRIINTEAFF. The rearrangement uses TRBV20-1 and TRBJ1-1; unclear D gene. This CDR3 has 18 residues. Germline loops: CDR1 DFQATT, CDR2 SNEGSKA (reference sequence). V was trimmed by 0 bases and J by 2 bases, leaving 22 bases between them.